These 32 T cell receptor beta chains were sequenced from one sample in a study of Ad26.COV2.S vaccination and SARS-CoV-2 variants listed by TCRdb under 2021. The sample's treatment or condition label, in plain terms: roughly 19 received Ad26.COV2.S at low or high dose, single or two shots; a few received placebo; per-sample allocation not given. For vaccine and placebo recipients, repertoires were sequenced using samples collected on day 63 after the first injection. Libraries were constructed by the immunoSEQ multiplex PCR assay. TCRdb re-hosts the immuneACCESS table, in-frame sequences only. Its copies lack some clones; in the studies checked, an unresolved V gene accounts for under half of them, and the cause for the rest is not known. The sample yields some 290,000 clones; around 85% were counted once. The ten top clones hold about 2.1% of the sample. Sequencing used peripheral blood, obtained in a trial of Ad26.COV2.S vaccine versus placebo. Receptors were obtained from a person between 18 and 60 years old who received the Ad26.COV2.S COVID-19 vaccine or a placebo.

The chain joins TRBV7-3 to TRBJ2-1; D remains unclear. Trimming removed 5 bases from V and 0 bases from J, with 14 bases in between. This CDR3 is 16 amino acids long. Germline lookup yields CDR1 SGHTA and CDR2 FQGTGA. The CDR3 nucleotides read TGTGCCAGCAGCCCCCAGCCCTTAAGCTCCTACAATGAGCAGTTCTTC. It specifies CASSPQPLSSYNEQFF.

This clone appeared a few times. The rearrangement joins TRBV7-9 to TRBJ1-2, with no clear D. Germline V gene data show CDR1 as SEHNR and CDR2 as FQNEAQ (reference sequence). CDR3 length equals 13 residues. V dropped 4 bases and J dropped 4 bases, with 10 bases sitting between them. This CDR3 reads CASSSTWGYGYTF. Here the CDR3 DNA reads TGTGCCAGCAGCTCTACATGGGGCTATGGCTACACCTTC. Supplemented by reference TRBV7-9 and TRBJ1-2, the full variable domain reads DTGVSQNPRHKITKRGQNVTFRCDPISEHNRLYWYRQTLGQGPEFLTYFQNEAQLEKSRLLSDRFSAERPKGSFSTLEIQRTEQGDSAMYLCASSSTWGYGYTFGSGTRLTVV.

The chain links TRBV4-2 to TRBJ2-7; tentative D call: TRBD2 (5 bases). The V end lost 5 bases, the J end lost 2 bases, and 10 bases lay between the germline ends. The V gene's germline CDR1 is LGHNA and CDR2 YNFKEQ. The CDR3 has 13 amino acids. CDR3 DNA: TGTGCCAGCAGCGGAGGTGGGACCTACGAGCAGTACTTC. As protein: CASSGGGTYEQYF.

The rearrangement uses TRBV6-5 and TRBJ2-7, with D possibly being TRBD1 (6 bases). From germline, CDR1 is MNHEY and CDR2 SVGAGI. The CDR3 has 12 residues. Trimming removed 6 bases at V and 3 bases at J, with 9 bases between. CDR3 residues: CASSQQGYEQYF. The CDR3 DNA is TGTGCCAGCAGCCAACAGGGCTACGAGCAGTACTTC.

V gene TRBV4-2 combines with J gene TRBJ1-6; the D gene is possibly TRBD1 (5 bases). Trimming took 2 bases from V and 3 from J, leaving 14 bases between them. This CDR3 has 17 residues. CDR1 LGHNA and CDR2 YNFKEQ come from the germline V gene. The CDR3 DNA is TGTGCCAGCAGCCAAACCCCCATGACAGACTATAATTCACCCCTCCACTTT. It specifies CASSQTPMTDYNSPLHF.

The gene calls are TRBV7-9 and TRBJ2-1; the D is unclear. CDR3 size: 17 residues. The V end lost 7 bases, the J end lost 2 bases, and 21 bases lay between the germline ends. Germline CDR1 is SEHNR and CDR2 is FQNEAQ (reference sequence). This CDR3 reads CASTPWALSETYNEQFF. CDR3 coding DNA: TGTGCCAGCACCCCATGGGCACTCAGCGAGACCTACAATGAGCAGTTCTTC.

This chain joins TRBV6-6 and TRBJ2-1; D call uncertain. The CDR3 spans 15 residues. The V and J ends lost 6 bases and 2 bases respectively, with 14 bases between them. The germline gives CDR1 MNHNY, CDR2 SVGAGI (reference sequence). The CDR3 DNA follows: TGTGCCAGCAGCGTGGGCCTCCGTACCTACAATGAGCAGTTCTTC. Translating gives CASSVGLRTYNEQFF.

As concerns this clone: Compared with germline, one end of the junction differs, possibly owing to a read error. This chain connects TRBV28 to TRBJ1-2, with D unresolved. The CDR3 has 13 residues. Germline V gene sequence: CDR1 MDHEN, CDR2 SYDVKM. The CDR3 nucleotides are TGTGCCAGCAGTGACATCCGAAACTCTGGCTACACCTTC. This sequence encodes CASSDIRNSGYTF.

The chain joins TRBV20-1 to TRBJ1-4; a possible D gene is TRBD1 (5 bases). The CDR3 consists of 14 residues. V lost 3 bases, J lost 5 bases, and 13 bases lay in between. Looked up from germline, CDR1 is DFQATT and CDR2 is SNEGSKA (reference sequence). In DNA form, the CDR3 reads TGCAGTGCTAGTACGGGGGGGAGGAATGAAAAACTGTTTTTT. It yields the protein CSASTGGRNEKLFF.

The rearrangement links TRBV5-1 to TRBJ1-1; D not resolved. Germline-derived CDR1 and CDR2 are SGHRS and YFSETQ. CDR3 size: 15 residues. Trimming pared 4 bases from V and 0 bases from J, leaving 13 bases between. The CDR3 coding sequence is TGCGCCAGCAGCGTTATGGATAGGGTGAACACTGAAGCTTTCTTT. Translation gives CASSVMDRVNTEAFF.

The chain employs TRBV5-1 and TRBJ2-3, with 13 positions matching TRBD2. The V gene's germline CDR1 is SGHRS and CDR2 YFSETQ. V trimming: 0 bases; J trimming: 2 bases; junction bases outside the gene matches: 3. CDR3 length: 17 residues. The CDR3 reads CASSLGTSGGPTDTQYF. The CDR3 nucleotides read TGCGCCAGCAGCTTGGGGACTAGCGGGGGACCCACAGATACGCAGTATTTT.

The V gene is TRBV18, the J gene TRBJ2-7; 9 bases match TRBD1. The CDR3 sequence is 14 residues long. After removal of 4 bases from V and 2 bases from J, the junction contained 3 bases not matched to a gene. Germline loops: CDR1 KGHSH, CDR2 LQKENI. The CDR3 region has the DNA TGTGCCAGCTCACAAACAGGGGGCGCCTACGAGCAGTACTTC. Translating gives CASSQTGGAYEQYF.

The V call is TRBV18, the J call TRBJ2-5, with 9 bases aligning to TRBD2. The CDR3 has 14 residues. Germline CDR1 and CDR2: KGHSH and LQKENI. With 3 bases clipped from V and 5 bases from J, the junction kept 4 bases outside the gene matches. The CDR3 DNA is TGTGCCAGCTCACCTGGGACTAGCTTGGAGACCCAGTACTTC. It yields the protein CASSPGTSLETQYF.

This clone was seen once. The V call is TRBV9, the J call TRBJ2-3; 11 nucleotides match TRBD2. The CDR3 totals 16 residues. Trimming at V came to 3 bases and at J to 2 bases, leaving 5 bases not matched to a gene. CDR1 is SGDLS, CDR2 YYNGEE, per germline. The CDR3 reads CASSGLAGLNTDTQYF. CDR3 DNA sequence: TGTGCCAGCAGCGGACTAGCGGGGCTTAACACAGATACGCAGTATTTT.

This clone was detected a few times. The J gene is TRBJ2-7, the V gene TRBV5-1, with D unresolved. Germline CDR1 and CDR2: SGHRS and YFSETQ. The germline V and J ends were trimmed by 2 bases and 5 bases, with 11 bases remaining between them. This CDR3 has 13 amino acids. The CDR3, as DNA: TGCGCCAGCAGCTTATCGGTCAGCCACGAGCAGTACTTC. Amino acids: CASSLSVSHEQYF.

The chain links TRBV7-9 to TRBJ2-7; D is perhaps TRBD1 (5 bases). With 2 bases removed from V and 7 bases from J, the gap between germline ends came to 6 bases. Germline V gene lookup returns CDR1 SEHNR and CDR2 FQNEAQ (reference sequence). The length of the CDR3 is 11 residues. CDR3 in amino acids: CASSLKGEQYF. CDR3 coding DNA: TGTGCCAGCAGCTTAAAGGGGGAGCAGTACTTC. The full variable domain, rest sourced from reference TRBV7-9 and TRBJ2-7, is DTGVSQNPRHKITKRGQNVTFRCDPISEHNRLYWYRQTLGQGPEFLTYFQNEAQLEKSRLLSDRFSAERPKGSFSTLEIQRTEQGDSAMYLCASSLKGEQYFGPGTRLTVT.

In its sample, this clone was seen once. The V and J genes are TRBV10-3 and TRBJ1-5, with a possible D match to TRBD1 (5 bases). This CDR3 has 13 residues. V lost 7 bases and J 3 bases, leaving 10 bases between the germline ends. Germline CDR1 reads ENHRY; CDR2 reads SYGVKD. The CDR3 loop is CAITRDLNQPQHF. The DNA of the CDR3 is TGTGCCATCACTAGGGACCTCAATCAGCCCCAGCATTTT.

The chain recombines TRBV28 with TRBJ1-2; D possibly corresponds to TRBD1 (6 bases). The CDR3 sequence is 16 residues long. Germline V CDR1 and CDR2: MDHEN, SYDVKM. V was cut by 6 bases and J by 0 bases, with 17 bases left in between. The CDR3 coding sequence is TGTGCCAGCAGCCTAGGGGGGGCGCGGGCTAACTATGGCTACACCTTC. Translating gives CASSLGGARANYGYTF.

The rearrangement joins TRBV5-4 to TRBJ2-3; 9 nucleotides align to TRBD2. V lost 2 bases, J lost 3 bases, and 10 bases stayed unmatched. The germline V gene has CDR1 SGHNT and CDR2 YYREEE (reference sequence). The CDR3 is 17 residues long. CDR3 sequence: CASSLGPGTSQTDTQYF. The CDR3 bases are TGTGCCAGCAGCTTAGGTCCAGGGACTAGCCAGACAGATACGCAGTATTTT. The full variable domain, in which reference TRBV5-4 and TRBJ2-3 provide the parts outside the CDR3, is ETGVTQSPTHLIKTRGQQVTLRCSSQSGHNTVSWYQQALGQGPQFIFQYYREEENGRGNFPPRFSGLQFPNYSSELNVNALELDDSALYLCASSLGPGTSQTDTQYFGPGTRLTVL.

The V and J genes are TRBV2 and TRBJ2-5; 8 bases are a match to TRBD2. The V and J ends lost 8 bases and 9 bases, in that order; junction bases with no gene match: 11. The CDR3 is made up of 13 amino acids. In germline, CDR1 is SNHLY, CDR2 FYNNEI. The CDR3 nucleotides read TGTGCCAGCGGTACGACTAGCGAATTTCCCCAGTACTTC. Translated: CASGTTSEFPQYF.

The chain links TRBV11-3 to TRBJ1-2, with 9 bases aligning to TRBD1. The CDR3 is 17 residues long. V was pared by 0 bases and J by 8 bases, with 13 bases of the junction left unmatched. Germline V gene lookup returns CDR1 SGHNT and CDR2 YENEEA. As DNA, the CDR3 is TGTGCCAGCAGCTTAGATCAGGGGTACAGGGGGCTTGACGGCTACACCTTC. Residues: CASSLDQGYRGLDGYTF.

The J gene is TRBJ1-6, the V gene TRBV18; TRBD1 is a possible D gene (5 bases). The germline CDR1 and CDR2 sequences are KGHSH and LQKENI. Trimming took 3 bases from V and 4 from J, leaving 7 bases between them. The CDR3 contains 14 residues. CDR3 bases: TGTGCCAGCTCACCGGGGGGTTATAATTCACCCCTCCACTTT. Its protein is CASSPGGYNSPLHF.

V usage is TRBV27 and J usage is TRBJ2-7; maybe TRBD1 (6 bases). Germline V CDR1 and CDR2: MNHEY, SMNVEV (reference sequence). CDR3 size: 12 residues. V was cut by 8 bases and J by 2 bases, with 10 bases left in between. The chain's CDR3 is CASQGTAYEQYF. CDR3 bases: TGTGCCAGCCAGGGGACGGCCTACGAGCAGTACTTC.

The J gene is TRBJ2-5, the V gene TRBV5-5; the D is unclear. V shed 0 bases and J shed 5 bases, with 11 bases lying between them. Germline V lookup: CDR1 SGHKS, CDR2 YYEKEE (reference sequence). The CDR3 totals 14 residues. CDR3 coding DNA: TGTGCCAGCAGCTTGGATAGGGTCGGCGAGACCCAGTACTTC. This sequence encodes CASSLDRVGETQYF.

The chain recombines TRBV20-1 with TRBJ1-1; D is ambiguous. Germline V lookup: CDR1 DFQATT, CDR2 SNEGSKA (reference sequence). This CDR3 contains 10 residues. Between the trimmed V and J ends, which lost 5 bases and 3 bases, there was a span of 4 bases. CDR3 protein: CSAGDTEAFF. Here the CDR3 DNA reads TGCAGTGCTGGGGACACTGAAGCTTTCTTT.

The sample holds many counts of this clone. CDR3 amino acids: CATSGGGSSTDTQYF. CDR3 bases: TGTGCCACATCCGGCGGGGGGAGTAGCACAGATACGCAGTATTTT. V usage is TRBV6-5 and J usage is TRBJ2-3; 8 bases are shared with TRBD2. V lost 10 bases to trimming and J lost 0 bases; unmatched junction nucleotides: 9. The CDR3 contains 15 residues. Germline-derived CDR1 and CDR2 are MNHEY and SVGAGI.

The rearrangement uses TRBV6-5 and TRBJ1-4; possibly TRBD1 for D (6 bases). Germline CDR1 and CDR2: MNHEY and SVGAGI. Deletions cut 8 bases from V and 13 bases from J, with 17 bases between. The CDR3 totals 12 residues. The DNA of the CDR3 is TGTGCCAGCCGGGACACCCTCGAGGGACTGTTTTTT. This encodes CASRDTLEGLFF.

V is TRBV29-1 and J is TRBJ1-2; TRBD1 is a possible D gene (6 bases). Germline V gives CDR1 SQVTM, CDR2 ANQGSEA. The CDR3 contains 12 residues. The germline V and J ends were trimmed by 4 bases and 4 bases, with 10 bases remaining between them. The CDR3 DNA reads as TGCAGCGTTGTCGAAGGGGGCTATGGCTACACCTTC. It specifies CSVVEGGYGYTF. The full variable domain, with the rest looked up from reference TRBV29-1 and TRBJ1-2, is SAVISQKPSRDICQRGTSLTIQCQVDSQVTMMFWYRQQPGQSLTLIATANQGSEATYESGFVIDKFPISRPNLTFSTLTVSNMSPEDSSIYLCSVVEGGYGYTFGSGTRLTVV.

The rearrangement uses TRBV19 and TRBJ2-5; perhaps TRBD1 as D (5 bases). Trimming removed 4 bases at V and 6 bases at J, with 12 bases between. The CDR3 has 13 residues. CDR1 is LNHDA and CDR2 is SQIVND in the germline V gene (reference sequence). The CDR3 is CASSTQGEQTQYF. CDR3 DNA sequence: TGTGCCAGTAGTACCCAAGGGGAACAGACCCAGTACTTC.

This chain uses TRBV11-1 with TRBJ1-2; 8 nucleotides line up with TRBD1. Trimming cost V 6 bases and J 6 bases; bases outside gene matches: 9. Looked up from germline, CDR1 is SGHAT and CDR2 is FQDESV (reference sequence). The CDR3 is 14 residues long. CDR3 residues: CASRLSDRVHGYTF. The CDR3 DNA reads TGTGCCAGCAGACTGTCGGACAGGGTCCATGGCTACACCTTC. Together with reference TRBV11-1 and TRBJ1-2, the CDR3 gives the full variable domain: EAEVAQSPRYKITEKSQAVAFWCDPISGHATLYWYRQILGQGPELLVQFQDESVVDDSQLPKDRFSAERLKGVDSTLKIQPAELGDSAMYLCASRLSDRVHGYTFGSGTRLTVV.

The genes are TRBV15 and TRBJ1-4; 10 bases are a match to TRBD1. Losses at the gene ends were 5 bases for V and 0 bases for J; bases not matched to a gene: 9. Germline V CDR1 and CDR2: LNHNV, YYDKDF (reference sequence). The CDR3 is made up of 18 amino acids. Here the CDR3 DNA reads TGTGCCACCAGCGACTGGACAGGGGGAGATACAACTAATGAAAAACTGTTTTTT. Translation gives CATSDWTGGDTTNEKLFF.

Only a few counts were recorded for this clone. The rearrangement links TRBV28 to TRBJ1-3; D ambiguous. Germline lookup yields CDR1 MDHEN and CDR2 SYDVKM. This CDR3 has 15 residues. V lost 5 bases and J 2 bases, leaving 13 bases between the germline ends. Here the CDR3 reads CASSTWTYTGNTIYF. The CDR3 nucleotides read TGTGCCAGCAGTACCTGGACTTACACTGGAAACACCATATATTTT.